Listed below are T cell receptor beta chains from one sample, sequenced in a study of cytomegalovirus exposure and HLA in healthy donors. TCRdb keeps only in-frame clones here, not all; method: immunoSEQ multiplex PCR. The sample consists of about 120,000 clones, about 80% of them appearing once. Sequencing was done on a sample of PBMCs. The receptors were gathered from a woman under 30 in good health and CMV-seronegative. The CDR3 runs from the conserved cysteine through the conserved F or W. A D gene is named only where the DNA matches it firmly. Size is omitted from some rows. Given values are once, few, many or a class for expanded clones.

NA	TRBJ1-1	TRBV4-3	once	CASSRSDTEAFF	TGCGCCAGCAGCCGCTCAGACACTGAAGCTTTCTTT
NA	TRBJ2-2	TRBV5-4	NA	CASSINTGELFF	TGTGCCAGCAGCATAAACACCGGGGAGCTGTTTTTT
NA	TRBJ2-1	TRBV6-6	NA	CASSYAERGLEQFF	TGTGCCAGCAGTTACGCCGAGAGGGGGTTGGAGCAGTTCTTC
TRBD2	TRBJ2-1	TRBV15	NA	CATRGSLAGVNEQFF	TGTGCCACCCGTGGAAGCCTAGCGGGAGTGAATGAGCAGTTCTTC
NA	TRBJ2-5	TRBV7-6	NA	CASSLLAGETQYF	TGTGCCAGCAGCTTGCTAGCTGGCGAGACCCAGTACTTC
NA	TRBJ2-3	TRBV5-1	NA	CASKPGTGGPDTQYF	TGCGCCAGCAAGCCCGGGACTGGTGGGCCAGATACGCAGTATTTT
NA	TRBJ2-7	TRBV7-9	NA	CASSSRAVEQYF	TGTGCCAGCAGCTCGCGGGCGGTCGAGCAGTACTTC
NA	TRBJ2-7	TRBV15	NA	CATSRDLDYEQYF	TGTGCCACCAGCAGAGATCTAGACTACGAGCAGTACTTC
TRBD2	TRBJ2-1	TRBV7-6	NA	CASSFTSGSDNEQFF	TGTGCCAGCAGCTTCACTAGCGGGAGTGACAATGAGCAGTTCTTC
TRBD1	TRBJ1-2	TRBV19	NA	CASSSGTGNYGYTF	TGTGCCAGTAGTAGCGGGACAGGAAACTATGGCTACACCTTC
NA	TRBJ2-7	TRBV9	NA	CASSVSRGSNYEQYF	TGTGCCAGCAGCGTTTCTAGGGGGTCCAATTACGAGCAGTACTTC
TRBD2	TRBJ2-5	TRBV10-3	NA	CAISGSGGALRETQYF	TGTGCCATCAGTGGATCCGGGGGGGCCCTTAGGGAGACCCAGTACTTC
NA	TRBJ2-1	TRBV6-1	NA	CASSEVGVGEQFF	TGTGCCAGCTCCGAGGTCGGGGTTGGTGAGCAGTTCTTC
NA	TRBJ1-5	TRBV23-1	NA	CASGRGGGNQPQHF	TGCGCCAGCGGAAGGGGGGGAGGCAATCAGCCCCAGCATTTT
NA	TRBJ2-1	TRBV4-2	NA	CASSQVVSEQFF	TGTGCCAGCAGCCAAGTGGTGAGTGAGCAGTTCTTC
TRBD2	TRBJ2-1	TRBV29-1	NA	CSVELAGGPGWDNEQFF	TGCAGCGTTGAACTAGCGGGGGGGCCTGGTTGGGACAATGAGCAGTTCTTC
TRBD2	TRBJ2-5	TRBV15	NA	CATSRELAGAETQYF	TGTGCCACCAGCAGAGAACTAGCGGGGGCGGAGACCCAGTACTTC
NA	TRBJ1-1	TRBV6-5	NA	CASRVARRAAFF	TGTGCCAGCAGAGTGGCCAGGCGGGCGGCTTTCTTT
NA	TRBJ2-5	TRBV10-3	once	CAISESTDQETQYF	TGTGCCATCAGTGAGTCTACAGACCAAGAGACCCAGTACTTC
NA	TRBJ2-7	TRBV7-9	NA	CASSSIRVPREQYF	TGTGCCAGCAGCTCAATCCGGGTGCCGCGGGAGCAGTACTTC
TRBD2	TRBJ2-1	TRBV19	NA	CASSIGTSGLSSYNEQFF	TGTGCCAGTAGTATTGGCACTAGCGGTTTGAGCTCCTACAATGAGCAGTTCTTC
NA	TRBJ2-7	TRBV9	NA	CASSVGAGEYYEQYF	TGTGCCAGCAGCGTAGGGGCAGGGGAGTATTACGAGCAGTACTTC
NA	TRBJ1-5	TRBV12-2	NA	CASRGGQIKSGQPQHF	TGTGCAAGTCGGGGGGGGCAGATTAAGAGCGGGCAGCCCCAGCATTTT
NA	TRBJ1-1	TRBV27	few	CASTGRGFYTEAFF	TGTGCCAGCACTGGGAGGGGATTTTACACTGAAGCTTTCTTT
TRBD2	TRBJ2-1	TRBV15	NA	CATSTILSGPYNEQFF	TGTGCCACCAGCACCATACTTAGCGGGCCTTACAATGAGCAGTTCTTC
NA	TRBJ1-5	TRBV6-5	NA	CASSCYETDQPQHF	TGTGCCAGCAGTTGTTATGAGACAGATCAGCCCCAGCATTTT
TRBD1	TRBJ1-5	TRBV6-6	few	CASSYGTGKEPQHF	TGTGCCAGCAGTTACGGGACAGGGAAGGAGCCCCAGCATTTT
NA	TRBJ1-1	TRBV27	NA	CASSFSGAPEAFF	TGTGCCAGCAGTTTTTCAGGGGCCCCTGAAGCTTTCTTT
NA	TRBJ2-7	TRBV4-1	NA	CASSQEASDEQYF	TGCGCCAGCAGCCAGGAAGCTAGCGACGAGCAGTACTTC
TRBD1	TRBJ1-6	TRBV5-1	NA	CASSSDPPGTGNSPLHF	TGCGCCAGCAGCTCAGATCCACCCGGGACAGGGAATTCACCCCTCCACTTT
NA	TRBJ2-1	TRBV9	NA	CASSVYQVGGQQFF	TGTGCCAGCAGCGTATACCAGGTGGGGGGACAGCAGTTCTTC
NA	TRBJ1-1	TRBV7-9	NA	CASSVTGYDTEAFF	TGTGCCAGCAGCGTTACAGGGTATGACACTGAAGCTTTCTTT
TRBD1	TRBJ1-2	TRBV12-5	NA	CASGSTTGGYGYTF	TGTGCTAGTGGTTCTACCACAGGGGGTTATGGCTACACCTTC
TRBD2	TRBJ2-7	TRBV18	NA	CASSPRLAEPYEQYF	TGTGCCAGCTCACCAAGGCTAGCGGAACCCTACGAGCAGTACTTC
NA	TRBJ1-2	TRBV7-9	NA	CASSLFGAANYGYTF	TGTGCCAGCAGCTTATTTGGGGCAGCTAACTATGGCTACACCTTC
NA	TRBJ1-5	TRBV6-5	NA	CASSDGGIGQPQHF	TGTGCCAGCAGTGACGGGGGGATCGGTCAGCCCCAGCATTTT
NA	TRBJ2-7	TRBV7-2	NA	CASSSGVANYEQYF	TGTGCCAGCAGCTCAGGGGTCGCGAACTACGAGCAGTACTTC
TRBD1	TRBJ2-7	TRBV27	NA	CASSLAGQGFSYEQYF	TGTGCCAGCAGTTTAGCGGGACAGGGGTTTTCCTACGAGCAGTACTTC
NA	TRBJ2-1	TRBV10-3	NA	CAIRAGSLDEQFF	TGTGCCATCAGGGCGGGGTCTTTAGATGAGCAGTTCTTC
TRBD2	TRBJ2-1	TRBV19	once	CASRILAGGDNEQFF	TGTGCCAGTAGGATACTAGCGGGAGGGGACAATGAGCAGTTCTTC
NA	TRBJ2-1	TRBV5-1	few	CASSLQAVSSYNEQFF	TGCGCCAGCAGCTTGCAGGCCGTTAGCTCCTACAATGAGCAGTTCTTC
TRBD1	TRBJ1-5	TRBV6-5	NA	CASSRGQGGNQPQHF	TGTGCCAGCAGCAGGGGACAGGGTGGGAATCAGCCCCAGCATTTT
NA	TRBJ1-2	TRBV27	NA	CASGLGYGYTF	TGTGCCAGCGGTCTCGGGTATGGCTACACCTTC
NA	TRBJ1-2	TRBV27	NA	CASSPSGDGYTF	TGTGCCAGCAGTCCCTCGGGAGATGGCTACACCTTC
TRBD1	TRBJ1-2	TRBV7-2	NA	CASSVNGQAYGYTF	TGTGCCAGCAGCGTCAATGGACAGGCCTATGGCTACACCTTC
NA	TRBJ1-1	TRBV7-9	NA	CASSLARVAPLIF	TGTGCCAGCAGCTTAGCCCGGGTAGCCCCCCTGATCTTT
NA	TRBJ2-1	TRBV14	NA	CASSPPGLYNEQFF	TGTGCCAGCAGCCCTCCGGGACTCTACAATGAGCAGTTCTTC
NA	TRBJ2-1	TRBV2	NA	CATQPGIGNMKFF	TGTGCCACCCAACCCGGAATCGGGAATATGAAGTTCTTC
TRBD1	TRBJ1-1	TRBV7-6	NA	CASSPGQGNTEAFF	TGTGCCAGCAGCCCGGGACAGGGGAACACTGAAGCTTTCTTT
NA	TRBJ2-2	TRBV29-1	NA	CSAPREPTGELFF	TGCAGCGCCCCCCGGGAGCCCACCGGGGAGCTGTTTTTT
NA	TRBJ2-7	TRBV7-3	few	CASSLEGVPYYEQYF	TGTGCCAGCAGCTTAGAGGGGGTTCCCTACTACGAGCAGTACTTC
NA	TRBJ2-7	TRBV5-1	NA	CASSLRAGATYEQYF	TGCGCCAGCAGCTTGCGGGCGGGCGCTACCTACGAGCAGTACTTC
NA	TRBJ2-5	TRBV19	NA	CASSGIPGEETQYF	TGTGCCAGTAGCGGTATCCCGGGAGAAGAGACCCAGTACTTC
TRBD1	TRBJ1-2	TRBV2	few	CASAGDSYGYTF	TGTGCCAGCGCCGGGGACAGCTATGGCTACACCTTC
NA	TRBJ1-3	TRBV4-1	once	CASSRPGGSLSSGNTIYF	TGCGCCAGCAGCCGCCCGGGGGGCAGTTTATCCTCTGGAAACACCATATATTTT
TRBD2	TRBJ2-7	TRBV6-5	NA	CASSSGTSFYEQYF	TGTGCCAGCAGTTCCGGGACTAGCTTCTACGAGCAGTACTTC
TRBD2	TRBJ2-3	TRBV7-2	NA	CASSLGGGESTQYF	TGTGCCAGCAGCTTAGGTGGGGGGGAGAGTACGCAGTATTTT
NA	TRBJ1-4	TRBV29-1	NA	CSVRRGKTNEKLFF	TGCAGCGTCCGGCGGGGAAAAACTAATGAAAAACTGTTTTTT
TRBD1	TRBJ1-1	TRBV7-9	few	CASSFTSDRGNTEAFF	TGTGCCAGCAGCTTTACCTCGGACAGGGGGAACACTGAAGCTTTCTTT